Following are 13 T cell receptor beta chains from one sample sequenced in a study of T cell responses to AZD1222 COVID-19 vaccine. Measured with immunoSEQ multiplex PCR; TCRdb has only the in-frame clones, and not every one. Seen here are more than 150,000 clones, over 75% observed once, and the top ten hold over 1.5%. Here the sequenced sample was peripheral blood, taken on day 0 of AZD1222 vaccination. Receptors originate from an adult in good health.

The gene calls are TRBV24-1 and TRBJ2-6; TRBD2 matches at 13 bases. Germline V gene lookup returns CDR1 KGHDR and CDR2 SFDVKD. V lost 6 bases, J lost 0 bases, and 7 bases stayed unmatched. The length of the CDR3 is 19 residues. The CDR3 region has the DNA TGTGCCACCAGTCCGAGGACTAGCGGGAGACGCTCTGGGGCCAACGTCCTGACTTTC. It codes for CATSPRTSGRRSGANVLTF.

The chain carries TRBV7-9 and TRBJ2-6; D unresolved. Between the trimmed V and J ends, which lost 1 base and 0 bases, there was a span of 7 bases. The germline V gene encodes CDR1 SEHNR and CDR2 FQNEAQ (reference sequence). The CDR3 loop spans 16 amino acids. Written as DNA, the CDR3 is TGTGCCAGCAGCTTAGACGTGCGCTCTGGGGCCAACGTCCTGACTTTC. Its translation: CASSLDVRSGANVLTF.

This chain connects TRBV5-4 to TRBJ1-1, with D perhaps matching TRBD1 (5 bases). Germline V gene lookup returns CDR1 SGHNT and CDR2 YYREEE (reference sequence). CDR3 length: 13 residues. Trimming removed 2 bases at V and 4 bases at J, with 9 bases between. CDR3 loop: CASSFVGGTEAFF. In DNA form, the CDR3 reads TGTGCCAGCAGCTTTGTTGGGGGCACTGAAGCTTTCTTT.

This clone was found a few times. V is TRBV14 and J is TRBJ2-7, with D unresolved. The CDR3 has 15 amino acids. CDR1 is SGHDN, CDR2 FVKESK, per germline. V was shortened by 0 bases and J by 0 bases, with 9 bases between the two germline ends. Here the CDR3 reads CASSQDPESSYEQYF. CDR3 nucleotide sequence: TGTGCCAGCAGCCAAGACCCCGAGAGCTCCTACGAGCAGTACTTC.

The chain couples TRBV5-8 to TRBJ2-7; D not resolved. In germline, CDR1 is SGHTS, CDR2 YDEGEE. Trimming removed 0 bases from V and 2 bases from J, with 6 bases in between. This CDR3 contains 13 residues. The CDR3 DNA sequence: TGTGCCAGCAGCTTGGCCGGAACCTACGAGCAGTACTTC. This translates into CASSLAGTYEQYF.

This chain links TRBV28 with TRBJ1-1; D is perhaps TRBD1 (6 bases). CDR3 size: 13 residues. V gave up 7 bases and J gave up 7 bases, with 16 bases separating them. Germline CDR1 and CDR2: MDHEN and SYDVKM. The CDR3 here is CASTPGEDGEAFF. The CDR3 DNA reads TGTGCCAGCACTCCAGGGGAGGACGGTGAAGCTTTCTTT.

CDR3 sequence (DNA): TGTGCCAGCAGTCAAGACAGGGTGAAGGGGGAGACCCAGTACTTC. Its protein is CASSQDRVKGETQYF. This chain uses TRBV6-6 with TRBJ2-5, with 7 nucleotides matching TRBD1. The germline CDR1 and CDR2 sequences are MNHNY and SVGAGI (reference sequence). This CDR3 contains 15 residues. V dropped 5 bases and J dropped 5; count of bases not matched to a gene: 11.

The chain combines TRBV7-3 with TRBJ2-5; D is tentatively TRBD1 or TRBD2 (5 bases each). Germline V gene sequence: CDR1 SGHTA, CDR2 FQGTGA. The CDR3 runs to 14 residues. Trimming left V 4 bases short and J 2 bases short, with 11 bases between. The DNA for the CDR3 is TGTGCCAGCAGCTCCGATGGGGGACAAGAGACCCAGTACTTC. It specifies CASSSDGGQETQYF.

The chain uses TRBV12-3 or TRBV12-4 and TRBJ1-1; no definite D call. Between the trimmed V and J ends, which lost 6 bases and 0 bases, there was a span of 8 bases. The CDR3 is made up of 13 amino acids. CDR3 loop: CASRGGMNTEAFF. The CDR3 coding sequence is TGTGCCAGCAGAGGCGGAATGAACACTGAAGCTTTCTTT.

There are a few counts of this clone. The V and J genes are TRBV4-1 and TRBJ2-1; the match to TRBD1 covers 9 bases. J lost 12 bases, V lost 2 bases, and 2 bases had no gene match. Germline V gene sequence: CDR1 MGHRA, CDR2 YSYEKL. The CDR3 is 12 residues long. The CDR3 DNA reads TGCGCCAGCAGCCAAACAGGGGGCCCGCAGTTCTTC. It is translated as CASSQTGGPQFF.

The chain carries TRBV5-1 and TRBJ2-1; the match to TRBD2 covers 9 bases. Germline CDR1 is SGHRS and CDR2 is YFSETQ. The junction had 5 bases not matched to a gene; V was cut back by 2 bases and J by 2 bases. The CDR3 loop spans 16 amino acids. CDR3 nucleotide sequence: TGCGCCAGCAGCTTTTCTCTAGCGGGGCCCTACAATGAGCAGTTCTTC. Translating it yields CASSFSLAGPYNEQFF.

The V and J genes are TRBV4-3 and TRBJ2-7; 9 positions agree with TRBD2. Germline CDR1 reads LGHNA; CDR2 reads YSLEER. The CDR3 length is 15 residues. Germline trimming cut 1 base from V and 9 bases from J; bases unmatched to any gene: 10. The CDR3 region is CASSQVVVAGDGQYF. The CDR3 DNA sequence: TGCGCCAGCAGCCAAGTCGTGGTAGCGGGAGATGGGCAGTACTTC.

The DNA for the CDR3 is TGTGCCAGCAGTTTCGTTGTGGGCGAGCAGTACTTC. It yields the protein CASSFVVGEQYF. This chain connects TRBV12-3 or TRBV12-4 to TRBJ2-7, with D hard to call. V was pared by 3 bases and J by 6 bases, with 9 bases between. The CDR3 length is 12 residues.